The clone carrying this T cell receptor (beta chain) was detected only a few times. What it binds is not known. PCR involved 60 Vbeta and 13 Jbeta primers. Assay: immunoSEQ multiplex PCR; the TCRdb copy retains only in-frame clones and omits some. The top ten hold 1.5% to 2% of the sample, which has tens of thousands of clones, around 82% seen once. This sample is drawn from a study of cytomegalovirus exposure and HLA in healthy donors. Regarding the study as a whole: A later analysis reportedly found fewer N-insertions in an Asian-associated ancestry cluster than the roughly 680-donor mean. When presence/absence was analysed, sequencing depth was taken to be roughly uniform across donors.

This CDR3 is 15 amino acids long. Trimming shortened V by 5 bases and J by 6 bases, and 19 bases separated the two germline ends. Germline V gives CDR1 SGHTA, CDR2 FQGTGA. The sample taken for sequencing was PBMCs. This TCR came from a young man in good health and CMV-seronegative. J is TRBJ1-2 and V is TRBV7-3; D may be TRBD1 (6 bases). The CDR3 DNA reads as TGTGCCAGCAGCCTCAACCCAGGGACATACAATGGCTACACCTTC. Its translation: CASSLNPGTYNGYTF.